The source of this TCR beta chain is a study of neurological immune-mediated disorders. Background on the study: About 90% of the roughly 35 multiple sclerosis patients had relapsing-remitting disease; 3 had secondary progressive. Overall study findings and caveats: Private repertoires in all groups were suggested by the finding that expanded clones across subjects shared no CDR3 amino acid sequences.

The CDR3 spans 18 residues. V lost 4 bases and J lost 0; bases outside the gene matches: 11. CDR1 and CDR2 (germline): SGHTA, FQGNSA. The cDNA was produced through 5'RACE with 10-nucleotide random UMIs. TCRdb ran MiXCR on the 5' RACE reads and lists one entry per CDR3 protein. Among 35,000 to 40,000 distinct CDR3 sequences listed, approximately 2.4% were seen once. This clonotype showed up many times. Its antigen is not identified. Sequencing used PBMCs. The receptor was isolated from a man between 50 and 59 years old with multiple sclerosis. The chain combines TRBV7-2 with TRBJ2-2; TRBD1 agrees at 7 bases. CDR3 sequence reads: CASSSGTVLTPNTGELFF. The CDR3 coding sequence is TGTGCCAGCAGCTCCGGGACAGTCCTAACTCCGAACACCGGGGAGCTGTTTTTT.